The 10 T cell receptor beta chains below were found in one sample sequenced in a study of blood T cell repertoires in COVID-19. Assay used: immunoSEQ multiplex PCR; TCRdb lists only in-frame clones, some missing. The table has just over 250,000 clones, 80% to 90% seen once. Sequencing was performed on peripheral blood. The receptors here all came from a woman in her 70s with COVID-19, enrolled during active disease.

The V and J genes are TRBV19 and TRBJ1-4; weak D call: TRBD1 (5 bases). V was clipped by 6 bases and J by 3 bases, with 26 bases between them. This CDR3 contains 19 residues. CDR1 and CDR2 (germline): LNHDA, SQIVND (reference sequence). CDR3 coding DNA: TGTGCCAGTAGCCCCGGGCCAAATGGGGCCGGCCCGGCTAATGAAAAACTGTTTTTT. It specifies CASSPGPNGAGPANEKLFF. The full variable domain, rest sourced from reference TRBV19 and TRBJ1-4, is DGGITQSPKYLFRKEGQNVTLSCEQNLNHDAMYWYRQDPGQGLRLIYYSQIVNDFQKGDIAEGYSVSREKKESFPLTVTSAQKNPTAFYLCASSPGPNGAGPANEKLFFGSGTQLSVL.

This rearrangement joins TRBV4-1 to TRBJ1-1; D gene uncertain. V dropped 4 bases and J dropped 3 bases, with 12 bases sitting between them. This CDR3 region has 14 residues. From germline, CDR1 is MGHRA and CDR2 YSYEKL. This CDR3 is CASSLYGEDTEAFF. CDR3 nucleotide sequence: TGCGCCAGCAGCCTCTACGGTGAGGACACTGAAGCTTTCTTT.

This rearrangement joins TRBV29-1 to TRBJ2-3; possibly TRBD2 for D (5 bases). Germline V gene sequence: CDR1 SQVTM, CDR2 ANQGSEA. The CDR3 spans 15 residues. V gave up 1 base and J gave up 1 base, with 12 bases separating them. The CDR3 spells CSVEGLLGGTDTQYF. CDR3 bases: TGCAGCGTTGAAGGGCTCCTCGGGGGCACAGATACGCAGTATTTT.

CDR3 bases: TGTGCCAGCAGCCAAGTTGAGTTAAGTGAGCAGTTCTTC. It yields the protein CASSQVELSEQFF. The chain combines TRBV3-1 (or the pseudogene TRBV3-2) with TRBJ2-1, with D unclear. The ends were cut back, 1 base at V and 9 bases at J, with 10 bases in the middle. There are 13 residues in the CDR3. The germline V gene encodes CDR1 LGHDT and CDR2 YNNKEL (reference sequence).

This chain connects TRBV6-5 to TRBJ2-5, with TRBD2 as a possible D gene (6 bases). Trimming took off 6 bases at V and 12 bases at J, with 17 bases between the two ends. CDR1 is MNHEY, CDR2 SVGAGI, per germline. This CDR3 region has 12 residues. CDR3 bases: TGTGCCAGCAGGCCCGGGGACTTCAGGGAGTACTTC. The encoded protein is CASRPGDFREYF.

The chain links TRBV30 to TRBJ1-5, with D possibly matching TRBD1 (5 bases). In germline, CDR1 is GTSNPN, CDR2 SVGIG (reference sequence). V was cut by 5 bases and J by 5 bases, with 16 bases left in between. The CDR3 is 14 amino acids. CDR3 nucleotides: TGTGCCTGGGCACACCTACGGGGGGATCAGCCCCAGCATTTT. This sequence encodes CAWAHLRGDQPQHF.

The chain recombines TRBV21-1 with TRBJ2-3; the table's D call, TRBD2, was not checked against the DNA. TRBV21-1 is a documented pseudogene. This CDR3 is 15 amino acids long. In DNA form, the CDR3 reads TGTGCCACGCTTCAGAGCGGGAGTATTACAGATACGCAGTATTTT. Protein product: CATLQSGSITDTQYF.

This clone was seen just once. This sequence joins TRBV5-4 and TRBJ1-5, with unresolved D. V shed 4 bases and J shed 0 bases, with 11 bases lying between them. Germline loops: CDR1 SGHNT, CDR2 YYREEE (reference sequence). The CDR3 is 15 residues long. The CDR3 region has the DNA TGTGCCAGCAGCCACGGAGGGTATAGCAATCAGCCCCAGCATTTT. Translated, it gives CASSHGGYSNQPQHF.

The chain recombines TRBV6-6 with TRBJ1-6; D remains ambiguous. Between the trimmed V and J ends, which lost 7 bases and 7 bases, there was a span of 17 bases. The CDR3 runs to 15 residues. Germline CDR1 and CDR2: MNHNY and SVGAGI (reference sequence). The chain's CDR3 is CASTPRDPRNSPLHF. CDR3 bases: TGTGCCAGCACCCCCCGGGATCCGAGGAATTCACCCCTCCACTTT.

The chain has TRBV27 and TRBJ2-7, with D possibly being TRBD2 (6 bases). Per the germline V gene, CDR1 is MNHEY and CDR2 is SMNVEV (reference sequence). The CDR3 loop spans 12 amino acids. V dropped 6 bases and J dropped 7 bases, with 13 bases sitting between them. The CDR3 sequence: CASRGGHWEQYF. The CDR3 DNA follows: TGTGCCAGCAGGGGAGGACACTGGGAGCAGTACTTC.